This TCR beta chain is from a study of shared clonotypes between healthy human individuals. The unsorted PBMC sample used ten immunoSEQ deep assay plates. Authors' analysis steps: ImmunoSEQ output lacked quality scores and full-length reads, limiting matched filtering. TCRdb keeps only in-frame clones here, not all; method: immunoSEQ multiplex PCR. V and J calls and clone size follow that table, whereas D and trimming were derived from the DNA. The table shows approximately 500,000 clones, with around four fifths occurring only once. This CDR3 is 15 amino acids long. Germline CDR1 reads MDHEN; CDR2 reads SYDVKM. With 3 bases clipped from V and 6 bases from J, the junction kept 7 bases outside the gene matches.

The sequenced material came from PBMCs. The chain employs TRBV28 and TRBJ2-2; 7 bases line up with TRBD2. The sequence was collected from a woman aged 40 to 50 in good health. Some clones in this sample may be carry-over from other donors' samples. The CDR3 here is CASSFRAGVPGELFF. Written as DNA, the CDR3 is TGTGCCAGCAGTTTCCGTGCGGGAGTCCCCGGGGAGCTGTTTTTT.